Listed below are T cell receptor beta chains from one sample, sequenced in a study of cytomegalovirus exposure and HLA in healthy donors. Produced via immunoSEQ multiplex PCR; TCRdb's table is partial and in-frame only. The sample shows around 120,000 clones, and around 0.59% sits with its ten largest clones. The material sequenced was PBMCs. Every receptor here comes from a man aged 45-60 years in good health and CMV-seronegative. CDR3s include the opening cysteine and the closing phenylalanine or tryptophan. The D gene is left open where the match is weak.

TRBD2	TRBV7-2	TRBJ2-7	TGTGCCAGCAGCTCCGGGGCTAGCGGCTACGAGCAGTACTTC	CASSSGASGYEQYF
.	TRBV6-5	TRBJ2-3	TGTGCCAGCAGTTACTCGCCGAGGGCCGATACGCAGTATTTT	CASSYSPRADTQYF
.	TRBV5-6	TRBJ1-3	TGTGCCAGCAGCCCGGACTGGACGGGCTCTGGAAACACCATATATTTT	CASSPDWTGSGNTIYF
.	TRBV6-5	TRBJ1-1	TGTGCCAGCAGTTGGCGGGGTGGGACTGAAGCTTTCTTT	CASSWRGGTEAFF
.	TRBV9	TRBJ2-3	TGTGCCAGCAGCGACCGGGACTCATGGGCCACAGATACGCAGTATTTT	CASSDRDSWATDTQYF
.	TRBV11-2	TRBJ1-2	TGTGCCAGCAGCTTAAGTTCCTCACCTGACGGGGGTATCTATGGCTACACCTTC	CASSLSSSPDGGIYGYTF
TRBD1	TRBV7-9	TRBJ2-5	TGTGCCAGCAGCTTCGGACAGGGGGCCGTAGAGACCCAGTACTTC	CASSFGQGAVETQYF
TRBD2	TRBV6-1	TRBJ2-7	TGTGCTACGAAACAGGGACTAGCGGACTCCTACGAGCAGTACTTC	CATKQGLADSYEQYF
TRBD2	TRBV4-1	TRBJ2-1	TGCGCCAGCAGCCCCGGTAGCGGGAGGGCCTTTAATGAGCAGTTCTTC	CASSPGSGRAFNEQFF
TRBD1	TRBV18	TRBJ1-1	TGTGCCAGCTCACTTACCGGGACAGGGGTAATGAACACTGAAGCTTTCTTT	CASSLTGTGVMNTEAFF
TRBD1	TRBV7-8	TRBJ1-2	TGTGCCAGCAGCCTCGGCGGGACAGGGGTTCTGGACTATGGCTACACCTTC	CASSLGGTGVLDYGYTF
.	TRBV7-7	TRBJ2-1	TGTGCTAGCAGCTTAAACCCAGGGGCGGATGAGCAGTTCTTC	CASSLNPGADEQFF
.	TRBV5-5	TRBJ1-2	TGTGCCAGCAGCATAGGACATCCGGGACATGAGGAGTCAGCCTTC	CASSIGHPGHEESAF
.	TRBV6-5	TRBJ1-3	TGTGCCAGCAGTTACCGGGGACTAGCTGGAAACACCATATATTTT	CASSYRGLAGNTIYF
TRBD2	TRBV27	TRBJ2-7	TGTGCCAGCAGGCTAACTAGCGCGAATATACTTTACGAGCAGTACTTC	CASRLTSANILYEQYF
TRBD1	TRBV5-8	TRBJ2-3	TGTGCCAGCAGCCGGACAGGCCGAGATACGCAGTATTTT	CASSRTGRDTQYF
.	TRBV11-2	TRBJ2-2	TGTGCCAGCAGCTTAAGAGGGGGGACAGTCCTCTCCGGGGAGCTGTTTTTT	CASSLRGGTVLSGELFF
TRBD2	TRBV10-3	TRBJ2-7	TGTGCCATCAGGGAGCTAGCGGGGCCCTACGAGCAGTACTTC	CAIRELAGPYEQYF
.	TRBV6-1	TRBJ1-4	TGTGCCAGCAGTATACAGGGCCCCCGAGAAAAACTGTTTTTT	CASSIQGPREKLFF
TRBD1	TRBV6-1	TRBJ2-7	TGTGCCAGTCACCGGGACAGGGCCTACGAGCAGTACTTC	CASHRDRAYEQYF
TRBD1	TRBV19	TRBJ2-5	TGTGCCAGTAGTATAGGATGGACAGGGCAAGAGACCCAGTACTTC	CASSIGWTGQETQYF
.	TRBV11-1	TRBJ2-7	TGTGCCAGCAGCTCACTAGGATTCGGCGAGCAGTACTTC	CASSSLGFGEQYF
TRBD1	TRBV29-1	TRBJ2-7	TGCAGCGTGGACAGGGCGGAAGGCTACGAGCAGTACTTC	CSVDRAEGYEQYF
.	TRBV29-1	TRBJ2-2	TGCAGCGTCCTAACAGGTGCCGGGGAGCTGTTTTTT	CSVLTGAGELFF
.	TRBV19	TRBJ1-1	TGTGCCAGTAGTATCATAGAGAACACTGAAGCTTTCTTT	CASSIIENTEAFF
.	TRBV11-3	TRBJ2-7	TGTGCCAGCGGGGAGCGCCGGTACGCCTCCGAGCAGTACTTC	CASGERRYASEQYF
.	TRBV2	TRBJ1-1	TGTGCCAGCAGTGTTTCACGGCCAGGGAGTCCCGGGGGAGCTTTCTTT	CASSVSRPGSPGGAFF
.	TRBV6-5	TRBJ1-3	TGTGCCAGTCGGACCAGGGGAGCGAACACCATATATTTT	CASRTRGANTIYF
.	TRBV6-5	TRBJ1-2	TGTGCCAGCAGTTACCAACGAGTGGGGGCTGGCTACACCTTC	CASSYQRVGAGYTF
TRBD2	TRBV18	TRBJ2-5	TGTGCCAGCTCACCACCGCCGGGGGGGAGGGCCCGAGAGACCCAGTACTTC	CASSPPPGGRARETQYF
.	TRBV7-9	TRBJ2-7	TGTGCCAGCAGCTTTGGGATGGTATCGGGAGAGCAGTACTTC	CASSFGMVSGEQYF
TRBD2	TRBV5-4	TRBJ2-1	TGTGCCAGCAGCTCCCGGGAGAGCGGGAGGGGGGATGAGCAGTTCTTC	CASSSRESGRGDEQFF
.	TRBV2	TRBJ1-1	TGTGCCAGCAGTTTCTCCGGGACTGAAGCTTTCTTT	CASSFSGTEAFF
.	TRBV20-1	TRBJ1-1	TGCAGTGCTGGGCAGGGGACTGAAGCTTTCTTT	CSAGQGTEAFF
TRBD2	TRBV5-4	TRBJ2-1	TGTGCCAGCAGCCGCGCCGGGGGGAGCTCCTACAATGAGCAGTTCTTC	CASSRAGGSSYNEQFF
TRBD1	TRBV6-5	TRBJ2-7	TGTGCCAGCAGTTACGCGAGACAGGGAAACTACGAGCAGTACTTC	CASSYARQGNYEQYF
TRBD2	TRBV5-4	TRBJ2-2	TGTGCCAGCAGCCACGGACTAGCGGGAGTTCTGGTGAACACCGGGGAGCTGTTTTTT	CASSHGLAGVLVNTGELFF
.	TRBV2	TRBJ1-1	TGTGCCAGCAGTGAATTGAGGAACACTGAAGCTTTCTTT	CASSELRNTEAFF